This T cell receptor beta chain was observed in a study of T cells in localized non-small cell lung cancer. By share of the sample, this clone is medium-sized. Clones were read by immunoSEQ multiplex PCR, and TCRdb kept only the in-frame ones, dropping some. The sample lists about 3,000 clones, around 25% occurring once. The CDR3 extends over 14 amino acids. V was pared by 4 bases and J by 5 bases, with 14 bases between. From germline, CDR1 is MNHGY and CDR2 SAAAGT. The source was normal lung tissue next to the tumor, collected before any cancer treatment. The TCR comes from a male donor at least 60 years old with stage II lung adenocarcinoma. V gene TRBV6-8 combines with J gene TRBJ1-2, with D unresolved. The CDR3 nucleotides read TGTGCCAGCAGTTCCCTCGAGGGCTATTATGGCTACACCTTC. Translated, it gives CASSSLEGYYGYTF.